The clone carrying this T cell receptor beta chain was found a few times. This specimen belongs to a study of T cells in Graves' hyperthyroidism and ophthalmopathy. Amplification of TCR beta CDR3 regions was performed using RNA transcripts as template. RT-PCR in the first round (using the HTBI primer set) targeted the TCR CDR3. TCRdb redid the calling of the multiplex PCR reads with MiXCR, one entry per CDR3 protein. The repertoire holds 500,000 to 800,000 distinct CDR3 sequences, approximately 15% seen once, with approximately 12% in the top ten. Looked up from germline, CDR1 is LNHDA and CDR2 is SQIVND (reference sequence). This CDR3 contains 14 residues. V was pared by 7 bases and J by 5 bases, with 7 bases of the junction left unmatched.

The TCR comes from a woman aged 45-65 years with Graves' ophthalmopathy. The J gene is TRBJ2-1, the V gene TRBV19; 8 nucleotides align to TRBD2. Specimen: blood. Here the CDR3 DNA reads TGTGCCAGTAATAGCGGGAAGGCCAACAATGAGCAGTTCTTC. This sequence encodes CASNSGKANNEQFF.